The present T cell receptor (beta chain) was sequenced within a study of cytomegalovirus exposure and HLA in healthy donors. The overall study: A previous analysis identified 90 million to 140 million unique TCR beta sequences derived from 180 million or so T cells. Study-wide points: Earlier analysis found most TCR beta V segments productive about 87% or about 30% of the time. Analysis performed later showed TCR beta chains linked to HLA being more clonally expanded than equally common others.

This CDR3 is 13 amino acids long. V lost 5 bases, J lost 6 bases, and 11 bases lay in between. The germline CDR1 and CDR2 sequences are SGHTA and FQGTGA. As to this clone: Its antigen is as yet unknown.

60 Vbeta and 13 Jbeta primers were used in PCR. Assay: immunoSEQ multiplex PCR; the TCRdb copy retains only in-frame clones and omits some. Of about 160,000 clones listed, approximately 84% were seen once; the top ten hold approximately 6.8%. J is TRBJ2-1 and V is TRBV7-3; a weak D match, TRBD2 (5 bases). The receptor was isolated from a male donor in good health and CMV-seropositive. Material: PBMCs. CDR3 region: CASSVGGTNEQFF. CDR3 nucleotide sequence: TGTGCCAGCAGCGTCGGAGGTACCAATGAGCAGTTCTTC.